The 5 T cell receptor beta chains presented below share a single source sample, sequenced in a study of graft-versus-host responses after intestinal transplantation. The data were produced by immunoSEQ multiplex PCR, yet TCRdb's version contains in-frame clones alone and is incomplete. Of about 43,000 clones listed, about 95% are singletons. The sequenced sample was PBMCs, obtained more than 310 days after intestinal transplant. The receptors shown here come from a human patient who received an intestinal transplant, so some T cells may come from the graft donor.

This clone was seen just once. This sequence joins TRBV18 and TRBJ1-6; a possible D gene is TRBD1 (5 bases). The germline CDR1 and CDR2 sequences are KGHSH and LQKENI. The V gene lost 5 bases and the J gene lost 7 bases, with 12 bases spanning the gap. This CDR3 is 14 amino acids long. DNA of the CDR3: TGTGCCAGCTCAGTCCAGGGTGGCAATTCACCCCTCCACTTT. It specifies CASSVQGGNSPLHF.

Details on this clone: This is likely a read error, given that the CDR3 carries no conserved phenylalanine or tryptophan at its end. The DNA is left out, because the CDR3 cannot be placed on it with certainty; the CDR3 is given as TCRdb lists it. V and J are TRBV6-5 and TRBJ2-7; TRBD2 is the table's D call and was not checked against the DNA. The CDR3 numbers 13 amino acids, ends counted. Germline CDR1 and CDR2: MNHEY and SVGAGI. The chain's CDR3 is CASSYSGRPGAVL.

The rearrangement links TRBV28 to TRBJ1-2; 8 bases agree with TRBD1. The CDR3 sequence is 11 residues long. V lost 8 bases, J lost 14 bases, and 10 bases stayed unmatched. CDR1 is MDHEN and CDR2 is SYDVKM in the germline V gene. In DNA, the CDR3 is TGTGCCAGCCGCGGACAGGGAGCTTGGACCTTC. Translating it yields CASRGQGAWTF.

V gene TRBV6-5 combines with J gene TRBJ1-5; possible D gene TRBD1, 6 bases. CDR1 MNHEY and CDR2 SVGAGI come from the germline V gene. The V and J ends lost 6 bases and 0 bases respectively, with 12 bases between them. This CDR3 region has 15 residues. This CDR3 is CASRGAGYSNQPQHF. The CDR3 nucleotides are TGTGCCAGCAGGGGGGCAGGTTATAGCAATCAGCCCCAGCATTTT.

This chain links TRBV19 with TRBJ2-6; D may be TRBD2 (7 bases). Per germline, CDR1 LNHDA and CDR2 SQIVND (reference sequence). Trimming removed 9 bases from V and 2 bases from J, with 20 bases in between. The CDR3 has 17 amino acids. In DNA, the CDR3 is TGTGCCAGCAGCCCTGGGTCGGGGGGCGCTGGGGCCAACGTCCTGACTTTC. Its translation: CASSPGSGGAGANVLTF.